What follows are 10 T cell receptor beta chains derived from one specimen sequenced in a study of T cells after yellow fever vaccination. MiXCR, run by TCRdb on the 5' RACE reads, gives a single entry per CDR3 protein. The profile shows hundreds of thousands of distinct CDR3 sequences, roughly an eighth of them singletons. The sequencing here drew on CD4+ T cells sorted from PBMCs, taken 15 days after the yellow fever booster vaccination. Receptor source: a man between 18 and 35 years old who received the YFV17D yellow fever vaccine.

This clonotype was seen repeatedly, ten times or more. This CDR3 is CASTFRRGLMGYTF. The CDR3 coding sequence is TGTGCCAGCACCTTCCGCAGGGGGCTAATGGGCTACACCTTC. V and J are TRBV6-5 and TRBJ1-2, with 8 bases that match TRBD1. The CDR3 extends over 14 amino acids. The J segment lost 8 bases and the V segment lost 7 bases, leaving 12 bases of the junction unmatched. Germline V gene sequence: CDR1 MNHEY, CDR2 SVGAGI.

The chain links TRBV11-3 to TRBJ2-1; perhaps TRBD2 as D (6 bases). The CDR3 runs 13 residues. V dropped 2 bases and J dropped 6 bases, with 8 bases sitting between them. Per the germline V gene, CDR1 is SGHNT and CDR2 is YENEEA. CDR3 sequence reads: CASSLMGGNEQFF. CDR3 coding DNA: TGTGCCAGCAGCTTAATGGGAGGCAATGAGCAGTTCTTC.

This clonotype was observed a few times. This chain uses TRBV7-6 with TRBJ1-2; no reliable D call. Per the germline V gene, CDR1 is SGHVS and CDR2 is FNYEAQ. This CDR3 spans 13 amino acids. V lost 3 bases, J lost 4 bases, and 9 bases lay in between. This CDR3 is CASSFQDSYGYTF. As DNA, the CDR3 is TGTGCCAGCAGCTTCCAGGATAGCTATGGCTACACCTTC.

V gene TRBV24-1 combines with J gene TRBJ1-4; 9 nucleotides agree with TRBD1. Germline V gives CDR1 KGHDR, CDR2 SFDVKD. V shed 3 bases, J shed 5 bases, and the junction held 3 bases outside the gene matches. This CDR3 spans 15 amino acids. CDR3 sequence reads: CATSDPTGGNEKLFF. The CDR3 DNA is TGTGCCACCAGTGATCCGACAGGGGGAAATGAAAAACTGTTTTTT.

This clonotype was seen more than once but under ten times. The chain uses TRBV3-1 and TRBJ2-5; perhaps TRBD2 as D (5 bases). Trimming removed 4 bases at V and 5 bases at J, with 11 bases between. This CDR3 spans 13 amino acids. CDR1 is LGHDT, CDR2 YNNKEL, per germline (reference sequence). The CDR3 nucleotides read TGTGCCAGCAGCCTCGCCCCGGGGGAGACCCAGTACTTC. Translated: CASSLAPGETQYF.

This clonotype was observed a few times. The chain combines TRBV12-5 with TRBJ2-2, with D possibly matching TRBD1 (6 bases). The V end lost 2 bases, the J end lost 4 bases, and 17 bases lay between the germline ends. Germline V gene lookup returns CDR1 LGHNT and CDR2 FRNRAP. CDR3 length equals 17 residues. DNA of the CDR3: TGTGCTAGTGGTTTGACCTTTGGGACACCCAGCACCGGGGAGCTGTTTTTT. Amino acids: CASGLTFGTPSTGELFF.

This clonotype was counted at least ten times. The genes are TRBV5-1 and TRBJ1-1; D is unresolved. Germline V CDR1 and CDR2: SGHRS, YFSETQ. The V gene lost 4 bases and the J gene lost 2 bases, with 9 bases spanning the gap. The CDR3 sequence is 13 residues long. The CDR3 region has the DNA TGCGCCAGCAGCCCCGGGTTCAACACTGAAGCTTTCTTT. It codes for CASSPGFNTEAFF.

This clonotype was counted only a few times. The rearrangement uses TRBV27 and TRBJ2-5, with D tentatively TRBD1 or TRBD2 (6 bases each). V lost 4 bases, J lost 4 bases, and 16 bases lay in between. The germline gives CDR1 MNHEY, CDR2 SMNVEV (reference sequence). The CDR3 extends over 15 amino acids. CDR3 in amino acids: CASSWSQGGRETQYF. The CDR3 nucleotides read TGTGCCAGCAGTTGGTCCCAAGGGGGGCGAGAGACCCAGTACTTC.

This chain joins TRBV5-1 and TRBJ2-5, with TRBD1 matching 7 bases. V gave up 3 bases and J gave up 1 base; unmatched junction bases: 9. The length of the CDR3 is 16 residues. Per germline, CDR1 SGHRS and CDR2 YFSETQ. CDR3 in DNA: TGCGCCAGCAGCTCGCCAACAGGGGCCGTCCAAGAGACCCAGTACTTC. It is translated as CASSSPTGAVQETQYF.

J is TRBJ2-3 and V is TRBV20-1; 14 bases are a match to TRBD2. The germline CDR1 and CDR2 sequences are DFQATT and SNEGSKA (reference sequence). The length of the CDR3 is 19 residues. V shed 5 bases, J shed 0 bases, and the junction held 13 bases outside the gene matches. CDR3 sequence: CSADLPGLAGGLSTDTQYF. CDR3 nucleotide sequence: TGCAGTGCTGACCTCCCCGGACTAGCGGGGGGCCTGAGCACAGATACGCAGTATTTT.